This entry concerns a single TCR beta chain. This clone was detected a few times. It has no known antigen specificity. It has no much larger one-base neighbor in the sample; base qualities were not kept. The trim is 4 bases for V and 4 bases for J, with a gap of 10 bases between the germline ends. Sequences MDHEN (CDR1) and SYDVKM (CDR2) are obtained from the germline V gene. The CDR3, cysteine through phenylalanine, is 14 amino acids long. The DNA shown is the 42-base CDR3, in frame from base 1. At one collaborating source in Seattle, patients were enrolled during active infection and were followed longitudinally through the course of disease. The collaborating institutions used their own protocols to collect whole blood in K2EDTA tubes. For TCRbeta analysis, collaborators shipped samples in one of three forms: frozen whole blood, isolated PBMCs, or DNA extracted from either of those sample types.

This specimen belongs to a study of blood T cell repertoires in COVID-19 (dated by TCRdb to about 2020). In terms of the full investigation: The collaborator samples originated in the United States, Italy and Spain and spanned the acute and convalescent phases of COVID-19. The material from the prospective study consisted of cDNA or gDNA derived from T cells, B-cell-depleted T cells, or PBMCs. Subjects who had been exposed to COVID-19, were actively infected with it, or had recovered from it provided the deeply sampled blood TCRbeta repertoires that made up the dataset. The repertoires were released in a freely available public database meant as a resource for research on the immune response to SARS-CoV-2. Samples came from the ongoing ImmuneRACE study (first 160 participants) plus 1,254 subjects from 6 global collaborators. The sample metadata nearly always contained a de-identified subject ID, COVID-19 status, age in years and sex. Where HLA class I and class II types were available, the types were taken from metadata supplied by the sample provider, not from assay-based typing.

Findings and caveats that apply to the study as a whole: The quantity of clinical and demographic metadata differed by source and by participant and was supplied without curation.

TCRbeta CDR3 regions were amplified from genomic DNA by means of the immunoSEQ Assay, a bias-controlled multiplex PCR. As for how the authors treated the data: The number of nucleated cells in each sample was estimated from the amplification of reference gene primers within the assay. To quantify the absolute abundance of each unique TCRbeta CDR3 rearrangement, sequence reads were collapsed and filtered. For each sample, productive Simpson clonality was calculated by taking the square root of Simpson's diversity index across productive rearrangements. TCRdb provides this immuneACCESS table in a form limited to in-frame rearrangements. Some clones are lacking; in checked studies, under half of them reflect an unresolved V gene, and why the rest are absent is not known. The V and J calls and clone size come from that table; D and trimming were worked out from the DNA. Recorded for this sample are about 280,000 clones; more than 70% of them occurred a single time. Clones ranked in the top ten supply 10% to 12% of the sample.

The specimen sequenced was peripheral blood. This chain is built from TRBV28 and TRBJ1-4; there is no confident call for the D gene. This clonotype originated in a woman aged 25 to 45 with COVID-19, enrolled during active disease. The CDR3 region reads CASSSRGGNEKLFF. Read as DNA, the sequence is TGTGCCAGCAGTTCCCGGGGAGGTAATGAAAAACTGTTTTTT.